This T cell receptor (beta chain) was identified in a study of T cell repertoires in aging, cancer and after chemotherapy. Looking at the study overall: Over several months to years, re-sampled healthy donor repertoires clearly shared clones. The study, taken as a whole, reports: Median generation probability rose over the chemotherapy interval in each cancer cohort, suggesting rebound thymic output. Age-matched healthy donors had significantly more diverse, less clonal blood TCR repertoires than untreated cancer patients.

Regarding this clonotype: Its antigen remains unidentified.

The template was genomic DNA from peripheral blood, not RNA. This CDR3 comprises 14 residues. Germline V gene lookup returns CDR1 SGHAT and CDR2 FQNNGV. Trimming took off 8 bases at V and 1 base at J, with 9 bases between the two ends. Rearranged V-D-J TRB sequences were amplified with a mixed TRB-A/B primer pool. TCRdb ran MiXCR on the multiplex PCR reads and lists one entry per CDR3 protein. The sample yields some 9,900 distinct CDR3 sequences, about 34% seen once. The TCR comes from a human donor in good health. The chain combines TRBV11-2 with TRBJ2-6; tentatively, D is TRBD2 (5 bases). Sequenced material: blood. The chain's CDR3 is CASRRLSGANVLTF. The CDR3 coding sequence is TGTGCCAGCCGGAGGTTGTCTGGGGCCAACGTCCTGACTTTC.